Given below is one T cell receptor (beta chain) in context. At one end, the junction sequence differs from germline, possibly due to a read error. The sample belongs to a study of blood T cell repertoires in COVID-19. Looking at the study overall: Sources were T cells, B-cell-depleted T cells, or PBMCs; the material itself was cDNA or gDNA.

Per the original methods: It was from reference gene primer amplification that nucleated cell counts were estimated. Clones were read by immunoSEQ multiplex PCR, and TCRdb kept only the in-frame ones, dropping some. That table furnishes V, J and clone size, whereas the DNA furnished D and trimming. The sample has about 49,000 clones; about 87% are singletons. Germline-derived CDR1 and CDR2 are KGHDR and SFDVKD. The CDR3 totals 19 residues. Sequenced material: peripheral blood. The TCR was taken from a woman older than 75 with COVID-19, enrolled during active disease. The chain has TRBV24-1 and TRBJ1-2, with 10 bases fitting TRBD1. CDR3 nucleotides: TGTGCCACCAGTGACCTCCCTACATGGCCGGGACAGGGGAACTTTGGCTACACCTTC. This gives the protein CATSDLPTWPGQGNFGYTF.